These 26 T cell receptor beta chains share one sample of origin, sequenced in a study of Graves' ophthalmopathy and Graves' hyperthyroidism. TCR beta CDR3 regions were amplified from RNA transcripts. After a first-round RT-PCR with HTBI primers, a second-round multiplex PCR was run. From the multiplex PCR reads, TCRdb called clonotypes with MiXCR, one entry per CDR3 protein. Among fewer than 350,000 distinct CDR3 sequences, 15% to 20% were seen once, and the ten largest hold about 12%. Sequencing was carried out using peripheral blood. The receptors come from an adult man with Graves' ophthalmopathy.

This clonotype was seen many times. The gene calls are TRBV4-1 and TRBJ2-7; TRBD2 is a possible D gene (6 bases). This CDR3 region has 15 residues. Trimming took off 0 bases at V and 7 bases at J, with 16 bases between the two ends. Germline CDR1 reads MGHRA; CDR2 reads YSYEKL. The DNA of the CDR3 is TGCGCCAGCAGCCAAGACGGCGGGGAGGTACGAGAGCAGTACTTC. It is translated as CASSQDGGEVREQYF.

This clonotype has ten or more counts. V usage is TRBV5-1 and J usage is TRBJ1-2, with TRBD1 as a possible D gene (6 bases). The CDR3 runs 14 residues. Looked up from germline, CDR1 is SGHRS and CDR2 is YFSETQ. Deletions cut 4 bases from V and 4 bases from J, with 14 bases between. The CDR3 DNA is TGCGCCAGCAGCCTGACAGGAACTTCCTATGGCTACACCTTC. Translating gives CASSLTGTSYGYTF.

This clonotype was picked up many times. The chain couples TRBV20-1 to TRBJ1-1; the D gene is possibly TRBD1 (5 bases). The germline V gene has CDR1 DFQATT and CDR2 SNEGSKA (reference sequence). V was cut by 3 bases and J by 2 bases, with 10 bases left in between. CDR3 length: 13 amino acids. CDR3 sequence reads: CSARGGVNTEAFF. The CDR3 coding sequence is TGCAGTGCTAGGGGGGGGGTTAACACTGAAGCTTTCTTT.

The sample holds many counts of this clonotype. The chain joins TRBV25-1 to TRBJ1-2; 9 nucleotides match TRBD1. This CDR3 spans 15 amino acids. The V segment lost 7 bases and the J segment 6 bases; nucleotides outside the gene matches: 12. Germline V gives CDR1 MGHDK, CDR2 SYGVNS. The CDR3 protein is CASTTDRGGSHGYTF. The CDR3 bases are TGTGCCAGCACCACGGACAGGGGAGGTAGTCATGGCTACACCTTC.

This clonotype was seen at least ten times. This chain links TRBV6-1 with TRBJ1-6; tentatively, D is TRBD1 (6 bases). Trimming removed 4 bases from V and 5 bases from J, with 18 bases in between. This CDR3 is built from 17 residues. Germline V gives CDR1 MNHNS, CDR2 SASEGT. CDR3 DNA sequence: TGTGCCAGCAGTGCTCACCATTACAGGGAGGATAATTCACCCCTCCACTTT. Its translation is CASSAHHYREDNSPLHF.

This clonotype was picked up many times. The chain uses TRBV20-1 and TRBJ2-7, with 10 bases identical to TRBD1. Germline V gene data show CDR1 as DFQATT and CDR2 as SNEGSKA (reference sequence). The V gene end was trimmed by 1 base and the J gene end by 7 bases; junction bases not matched to a gene: 4. This CDR3 has 13 residues. CDR3 in amino acids: CSARGQGAREQYF. DNA of the CDR3: TGCAGTGCTAGAGGACAGGGGGCGCGTGAGCAGTACTTC.

This clonotype was observed at least ten times. The V call is TRBV20-1, the J call TRBJ2-5; maybe TRBD1 (5 bases). From germline, CDR1 is DFQATT and CDR2 SNEGSKA (reference sequence). CDR3 length equals 13 residues. Trimming took off 5 bases at V and 2 bases at J, with 12 bases between the two ends. The CDR3 sequence is CSAENDSQETQYF. In DNA, the CDR3 is TGCAGTGCTGAGAATGACAGTCAAGAGACCCAGTACTTC.

Worth noting for this clonotype: In this CDR3 the conserved last residue, phenylalanine or tryptophan, is missing, so a read error is likely. The chain uses TRBV4-1 and TRBJ1-5; 8 bases agree with TRBD1. This CDR3 contains 15 residues. CDR1 and CDR2 from the germline V gene are MGHRA and YSYEKL. V shed 6 bases and J 6 bases; nucleotides not matched to a gene: 10. CDR3 nucleotide sequence: TGCGCCAGCAGGCCGAGGCAGGGGGCTACTCAGCCCCAGCATGTT. Encoded protein: CASRPRQGATQPQHV.

This clonotype came up many times. The J gene is TRBJ2-6, the V gene TRBV6-1; no clear D. Germline V gene sequence: CDR1 MNHNS, CDR2 SASEGT. V lost 7 bases, J lost 1 base, and 14 bases lay in between. The CDR3 is 16 amino acids. CDR3 sequence (DNA): TGTGCCAGCACCTCCGGCCCAGGATCTGGGGCCAACGTCCTGACTTTC. Encoded protein: CASTSGPGSGANVLTF.

This clonotype was counted many times. The gene calls are TRBV28 and TRBJ1-2; tentative D call: TRBD1 (5 bases). Per the germline V gene, CDR1 is MDHEN and CDR2 is SYDVKM. The germline V and J ends were trimmed by 6 bases and 0 bases, with 14 bases remaining between them. This CDR3 comprises 15 residues. The CDR3 loop reads CASRPASRANYGYTF. The CDR3 DNA is TGTGCCAGCAGGCCCGCGAGCAGGGCTAACTATGGCTACACCTTC.

The chain joins TRBV6-5 to TRBJ1-2, with TRBD1 matching 10 bases. From germline, CDR1 is MNHEY and CDR2 SVGAGI. The CDR3 consists of 16 residues. V shed 0 bases and J 4 bases; nucleotides not matched to a gene: 5. CDR3 sequence (DNA): TGTGCCAGCAGTTACTCAAAGGACAGGGGGATCTATGGCTACACCTTC. Translating gives CASSYSKDRGIYGYTF.

This chain connects TRBV6-2 or TRBV6-3 to TRBJ1-5, with D perhaps matching TRBD1 (5 bases). The CDR3 runs to 14 residues. The ends were cut back, 10 bases at V and 6 bases at J, with 19 bases in the middle. The V gene's germline CDR1 is MNHEY and CDR2 SVGEGT. In DNA, the CDR3 is TGTGCCACCCGTGGGGACCTCGGAGGTCAGCCCCAGCATTTT. Protein: CATRGDLGGQPQHF.

In this sample, this clonotype turned up many times. The gene calls are TRBV6-1 and TRBJ2-7, with TRBD2 matching 13 bases. V shed 3 bases, J shed 7 bases, and the junction held 6 bases outside the gene matches. Germline CDR1 reads MNHNS; CDR2 reads SASEGT. This CDR3 comprises 15 residues. In DNA, the CDR3 is TGTGCCAGCAGTGAGCCGGGACTAGCGGGAATGGAGCAGTACTTC. It encodes CASSEPGLAGMEQYF.

There are many counts of this clonotype. The rearrangement links TRBV27 to TRBJ2-2; possible D gene TRBD1, 5 bases. Germline V CDR1 and CDR2: MNHEY, SMNVEV (reference sequence). Trimming removed 4 bases from V and 1 base from J, with 10 bases in between. The CDR3 totals 15 residues. In DNA, the CDR3 is TGTGCCAGCAGTTGGGGCGGATTGAACACCGGGGAGCTGTTTTTT. Protein sequence: CASSWGGLNTGELFF.

This rearrangement joins TRBV6-2 or TRBV6-3 to TRBJ2-6; D unclear. V was pared by 8 bases and J by 4 bases, with 9 bases between. Germline assignment: CDR1 MNHEY and CDR2 SVGEGT. CDR3 length equals 13 residues. The CDR3 bases are TGTGCCAGCTTGAACCCAGGGGCCAACGTCCTGACTTTC. This encodes CASLNPGANVLTF.

This clonotype appeared many times. This rearrangement joins TRBV20-1 to TRBJ1-1; D remains ambiguous. V lost 0 bases to trimming and J lost 6 bases, with 14 bases between them. Germline values: CDR1 DFQATT, CDR2 SNEGSKA (reference sequence). There are 14 residues in the CDR3. The CDR3 is CSAREGRADAEAFF. In DNA, the CDR3 is TGCAGTGCTAGAGAAGGACGGGCGGACGCTGAAGCTTTCTTT.

This clonotype was seen at least ten times. J is TRBJ1-2 and V is TRBV6-1; D ambiguous. Germline V gene lookup returns CDR1 MNHNS and CDR2 SASEGT. The V and J ends lost 2 bases and 6 bases respectively, with 10 bases between them. The CDR3 runs to 13 residues. The CDR3 region has the DNA TGTGCCAGCAGTGAACCTTTCCCCCATGGCTACACCTTC. Amino acid sequence: CASSEPFPHGYTF.

Comments on this clonotype: One junction end disagrees with the germline gene, perhaps due to a read error. This sequence joins TRBV6-5 and TRBJ2-7; perhaps TRBD2 as D (5 bases). CDR3 length: 15 amino acids. CDR1 and CDR2 from the germline V gene are MNHEY and SVGAGI. This chain's CDR3 is CASSYGEGPTYEQSF. CDR3 sequence (DNA): TGTGCCAGCAGTTACGGTGAGGGCCCTACCTACGAGCAGTCCTTC.

The chain joins TRBV28 to TRBJ2-2; 10 nucleotides line up with TRBD1. V lost 8 bases to trimming and J lost 5 bases; unmatched junction nucleotides: 5. The germline V gene encodes CDR1 MDHEN and CDR2 SYDVKM. CDR3 length: 14 residues. The CDR3 protein is CASDGTGVTGELFF. The CDR3 DNA reads TGTGCCAGCGACGGGACAGGGGTTACCGGGGAGCTGTTTTTT.

This clonotype appeared many times. This chain uses TRBV6-5 with TRBJ2-7, with 7 bases lining up with TRBD2. V dropped 4 bases and J dropped 2; count of bases not matched to a gene: 5. Germline V gives CDR1 MNHEY, CDR2 SVGAGI. The CDR3 sequence is 14 residues long. CDR3 in DNA: TGTGCCAGCAGTTCGGGTCTAGCGGCCTACGAGCAGTACTTC. It is translated as CASSSGLAAYEQYF.

This clonotype was detected ten times or more. The V call is TRBV6-2 or TRBV6-3, the J call TRBJ1-1, with 7 bases matching TRBD1. Trimming removed 6 bases from V and 10 bases from J; junction bases left unmatched: 8. CDR1 MNHEY and CDR2 SVGEGT come from the germline V gene. CDR3 length: 12 residues. CDR3 sequence: CASRTTGSRAFF. The CDR3 bases are TGTGCCAGCAGGACGACAGGGAGTAGAGCTTTCTTT.

This clonotype came up many times. This chain connects TRBV27 to TRBJ1-6; a possible D gene is TRBD1 (5 bases). Germline CDR1 and CDR2: MNHEY and SMNVEV (reference sequence). CDR3 length: 17 amino acids. V dropped 6 bases and J dropped 3 bases, with 18 bases sitting between them. CDR3 DNA: TGTGCCAGCAGCCTCCTAACCGGGGACGGCTATAATTCACCCCTCCACTTT. This encodes CASSLLTGDGYNSPLHF.

This clonotype appeared many times. CDR3: CAIRETSGSSYEQYF. The DNA for the CDR3 is TGTGCCATCAGAGAGACTAGCGGGTCCTCCTACGAGCAGTACTTC. The V and J genes are TRBV10-3 and TRBJ2-7, with 10 bases lining up with TRBD2. The ends lost 6 bases at V and 0 bases at J; junction bases unmatched: 5. The CDR3 spans 15 residues. CDR1 is ENHRY and CDR2 is SYGVKD in the germline V gene.

There are many counts of this clonotype. The chain joins TRBV6-1 to TRBJ1-1; D is unclear. Trimming removed 6 bases from V and 8 bases from J, with 25 bases in between. This CDR3 spans 16 amino acids. Germline V gives CDR1 MNHNS, CDR2 SASEGT. The CDR3 here is CASSSTRADKVIEAFF. CDR3 DNA: TGTGCCAGCAGCTCCACCCGGGCAGACAAAGTAATAGAAGCTTTCTTT.

The sample holds many counts of this clonotype. The CDR3 is CASSTSGPHSNQPQHF. The DNA of the CDR3 is TGTGCCAGCAGCACTTCGGGACCCCATAGCAATCAGCCCCAGCATTTT. The V and J genes are TRBV28 and TRBJ1-5; tentative D call: TRBD1 (5 bases). V lost 6 bases and J 0 bases, leaving 15 bases between the germline ends. This CDR3 spans 16 amino acids. Germline V gives CDR1 MDHEN, CDR2 SYDVKM.

This clonotype has ten or more counts. The chain carries TRBV6-2 or TRBV6-3 and TRBJ1-1, with 10 nucleotides matching TRBD1. Germline V gene sequence: CDR1 MNHEY, CDR2 SVGEGT. This CDR3 has 16 amino acids. Trimming removed 2 bases from V and 6 bases from J; junction bases left unmatched: 9. The CDR3 coding sequence is TGTGCCAGCAGTTACGCACCGGGACAGGGGCCTCCTGAAGCTTTCTTT. Protein sequence: CASSYAPGQGPPEAFF.